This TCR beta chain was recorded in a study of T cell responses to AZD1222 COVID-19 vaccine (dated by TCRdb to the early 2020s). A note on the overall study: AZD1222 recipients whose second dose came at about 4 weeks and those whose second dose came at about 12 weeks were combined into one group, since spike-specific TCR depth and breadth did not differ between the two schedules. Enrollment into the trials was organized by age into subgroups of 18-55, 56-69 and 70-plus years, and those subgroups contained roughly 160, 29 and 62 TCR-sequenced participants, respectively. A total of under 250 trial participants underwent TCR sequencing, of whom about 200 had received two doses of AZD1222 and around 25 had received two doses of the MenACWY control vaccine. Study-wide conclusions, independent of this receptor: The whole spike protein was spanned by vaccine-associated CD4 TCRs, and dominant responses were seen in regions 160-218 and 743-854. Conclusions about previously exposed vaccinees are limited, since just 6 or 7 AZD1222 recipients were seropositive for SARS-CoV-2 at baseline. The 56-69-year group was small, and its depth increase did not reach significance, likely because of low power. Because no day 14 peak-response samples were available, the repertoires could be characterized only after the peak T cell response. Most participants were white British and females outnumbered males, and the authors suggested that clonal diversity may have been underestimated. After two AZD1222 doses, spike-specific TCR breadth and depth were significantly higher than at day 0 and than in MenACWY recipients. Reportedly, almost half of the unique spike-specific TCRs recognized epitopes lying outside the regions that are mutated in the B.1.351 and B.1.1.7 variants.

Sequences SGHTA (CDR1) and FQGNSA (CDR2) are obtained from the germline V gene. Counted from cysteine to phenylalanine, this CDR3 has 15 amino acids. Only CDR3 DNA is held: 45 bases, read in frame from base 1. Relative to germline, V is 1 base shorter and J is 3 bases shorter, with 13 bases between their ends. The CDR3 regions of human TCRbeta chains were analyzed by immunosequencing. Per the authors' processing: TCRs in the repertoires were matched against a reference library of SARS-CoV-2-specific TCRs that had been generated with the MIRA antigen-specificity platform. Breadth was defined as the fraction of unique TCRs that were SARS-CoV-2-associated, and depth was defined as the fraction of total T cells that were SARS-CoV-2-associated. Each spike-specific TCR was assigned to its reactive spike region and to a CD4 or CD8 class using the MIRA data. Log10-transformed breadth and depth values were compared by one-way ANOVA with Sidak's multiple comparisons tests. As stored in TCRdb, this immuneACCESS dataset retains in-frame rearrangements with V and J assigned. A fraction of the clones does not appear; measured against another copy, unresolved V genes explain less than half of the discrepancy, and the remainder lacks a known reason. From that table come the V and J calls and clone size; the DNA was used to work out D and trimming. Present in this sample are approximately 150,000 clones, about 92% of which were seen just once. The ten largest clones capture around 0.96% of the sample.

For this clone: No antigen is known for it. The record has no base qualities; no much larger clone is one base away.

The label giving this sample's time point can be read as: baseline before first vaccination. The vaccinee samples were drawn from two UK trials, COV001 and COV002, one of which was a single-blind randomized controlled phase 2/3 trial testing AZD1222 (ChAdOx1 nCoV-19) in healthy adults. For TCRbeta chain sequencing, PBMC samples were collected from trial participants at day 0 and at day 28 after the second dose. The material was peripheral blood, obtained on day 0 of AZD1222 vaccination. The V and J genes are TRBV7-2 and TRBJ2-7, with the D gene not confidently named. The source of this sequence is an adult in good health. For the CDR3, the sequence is CASSLGEVTFYEQYF. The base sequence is TGTGCCAGCAGCTTAGGAGAGGTCACCTTCTACGAGCAGTACTTC.